Below are 10 T cell receptor beta chains sequenced from a single sample in a study of long-term antiretroviral therapy in people with HIV. Sequencing used immunoSEQ v3.0 at survey level. The method was immunoSEQ multiplex PCR; TCRdb's version includes in-frame clones alone and lacks a portion of them. There are 20,000 or so clones in the sample; over 60% occur only once, and under 15% lies in the top ten. Source: unsorted PBMCs, taken 0.5 years before starting antiretroviral therapy. These receptors were taken from a woman between 45 and 60 years old with HIV.

CDR3: CASSRGRPQGDEQFF. The CDR3 nucleotides are TGTGCCAGCTCACGCGGTCGCCCCCAGGGGGATGAGCAGTTCTTC. The chain joins TRBV18 to TRBJ2-1; 7 bases map to TRBD1. CDR3 length: 15 amino acids. In germline, CDR1 is KGHSH, CDR2 LQKENI. Trimming took 4 bases from V and 8 from J; bases not matched to a gene: 11.

In its sample, this clone was seen a few times. The genes are TRBV6-5 and TRBJ1-1; unclear D gene. Trimming removed 7 bases from V and 6 bases from J, with 21 bases in between. CDR3 length: 15 amino acids. In germline, CDR1 is MNHEY, CDR2 SVGAGI. As DNA, the CDR3 is TGTGCCAGCAAGACTCTTACCCCCAGGAGGTCTGAAGCTTTCTTT. Protein: CASKTLTPRRSEAFF.

The chain combines TRBV4-2 with TRBJ2-4; D not resolved. Germline V gene lookup returns CDR1 LGHNA and CDR2 YNFKEQ. The CDR3 contains 15 residues. Deletions cut 0 bases from V and 8 bases from J, with 14 bases between. In nucleotides, the CDR3 is TGTGCCAGCAGCCAAGATGGCCAGATAAGGGACATTCAGTACTTC. Translating gives CASSQDGQIRDIQYF.

This clone was detected only a few times. The chain employs TRBV6-1 and TRBJ2-2, with D maybe TRBD1 (6 bases). With 4 bases removed from V and 2 bases from J, the gap between germline ends came to 14 bases. Germline V gene lookup returns CDR1 MNHNS and CDR2 SASEGT. The CDR3 length is 16 residues. The CDR3 reads CASSARGKTNTGELFF. For the CDR3, the DNA is TGTGCCAGCAGTGCGAGGGGGAAGACTAACACCGGGGAGCTGTTTTTT.

A single count supports this clone. This sequence joins TRBV4-1 and TRBJ2-1; no clear D gene. V lost 4 bases, J lost 8 bases, and 18 bases lay in between. This CDR3 has 15 residues. CDR1 and CDR2 (germline): MGHRA, YSYEKL. CDR3 residues: CASSPHLAIPDEQFF. In nucleotides, the CDR3 is TGCGCCAGCAGCCCCCACTTAGCAATCCCTGATGAGCAGTTCTTC.

Here the CDR3 reads CATSGRVHSGNTIYF. The CDR3 nucleotides are TGTGCCACCAGCGGCAGAGTACACTCTGGAAACACCATATATTTT. The chain employs TRBV15 and TRBJ1-3; D gene ambiguous. Per the germline V gene, CDR1 is LNHNV and CDR2 is YYDKDF (reference sequence). V gave up 5 bases and J gave up 0 bases, with 11 bases separating them. The CDR3 contains 15 residues.

The chain carries TRBV7-2 and TRBJ1-5, with TRBD1 matching over 7 bases. From germline, CDR1 is SGHTA and CDR2 FQGNSA. The CDR3 is made up of 16 amino acids. The ends lost 1 base at V and 6 bases at J; junction bases unmatched: 9. This CDR3 is CASSLVSGTDGQPQHF. The CDR3 DNA reads as TGTGCCAGCAGCTTAGTGTCCGGGACAGACGGTCAGCCCCAGCATTTT.

This clone was picked up one time. CDR3 in amino acids: CATSRETGGGYGYTF. CDR3 sequence (DNA): TGTGCCACCAGCAGAGAGACAGGGGGCGGCTATGGCTACACCTTC. The V and J genes are TRBV15 and TRBJ1-2, with 10 bases lining up with TRBD1. The CDR3 has 15 residues. V lost 0 bases to trimming and J lost 4 bases; unmatched junction nucleotides: 2. Germline values: CDR1 LNHNV, CDR2 YYDKDF (reference sequence).

V is TRBV9 and J is TRBJ2-1; a possible D gene is TRBD2 (5 bases). CDR1 is SGDLS, CDR2 YYNGEE, per germline. The CDR3 is made up of 14 amino acids. V was shortened by 0 bases and J by 9 bases, with 13 bases between the two germline ends. CDR3 in amino acids: CASSVVVPAGEQFF. The CDR3 DNA reads as TGTGCCAGCAGCGTAGTGGTCCCGGCGGGTGAGCAGTTCTTC.

V and J are TRBV27 and TRBJ1-1; 7 bases map to TRBD1. CDR3 length: 14 residues. The junction had 1 base not matched to a gene; V was cut back by 2 bases and J by 1 base. From germline, CDR1 is MNHEY and CDR2 SMNVEV (reference sequence). Here the CDR3 reads CASSLQGENTEAFF. The CDR3 DNA sequence: TGTGCCAGCAGTTTACAGGGGGAGAACACTGAAGCTTTCTTT.